One and the same sample provided the 9 T cell receptor beta chains below, sequenced in a study of OX40 agonist ivuxolimab in advanced cancers. Some clones are missing from TCRdb's copy, which holds only in-frame ones; the method was immunoSEQ multiplex PCR. The data contain some 63,000 clones, 94% of them singletons. Sample: CD4+ or CD8+ T cells sorted from blood, taken in a trial of the OX40 agonist ivuxolimab. All receptors derive from an adult with an advanced solid tumor such as melanoma, head and neck, liver or kidney cancer.

The rearrangement links TRBV19 to TRBJ2-7; 14 nucleotides align to TRBD2. This CDR3 comprises 16 residues. Germline values: CDR1 LNHDA, CDR2 SQIVND (reference sequence). With 3 bases clipped from V and 0 bases from J, the junction kept 1 base outside the gene matches. The CDR3 nucleotides are TGTGCCAGTAGTATTGGGACTAGCGGGAGCTCCTACGAGCAGTACTTC. The encoded protein is CASSIGTSGSSYEQYF.

The chain has TRBV14 and TRBJ1-2; no clear D gene. This CDR3 comprises 15 residues. V dropped 0 bases and J dropped 4 bases, with 12 bases sitting between them. Germline-derived CDR1 and CDR2 are SGHDN and FVKESK. CDR3 residues: CASSQEFQSSYGYTF. DNA for the CDR3: TGTGCCAGCAGCCAAGAGTTTCAGAGTAGCTATGGCTACACCTTC.

The chain is built from TRBV29-1 and TRBJ1-1; no clear D. Germline CDR1 is SQVTM and CDR2 is ANQGSEA. The CDR3 runs 11 residues. V was clipped by 5 bases and J by 3 bases, with 7 bases between them. The DNA for the CDR3 is TGCAGCGTTCCTATTGACACTGAAGCTTTCTTT. Amino acids: CSVPIDTEAFF.

The sample holds one count of this clone. The rearrangement joins TRBV4-1 to TRBJ1-5; TRBD1 agrees at 7 bases. The junction had 5 bases not matched to a gene; V was cut back by 1 base and J by 5 bases. The CDR3 runs 15 residues. Germline CDR1 and CDR2: MGHRA and YSYEKL. The CDR3 bases are TGCGCCAGCAGCCAAGTCGCAGGGGGATATCAGCCCCAGCATTTT. Its translation: CASSQVAGGYQPQHF.

The gene calls are TRBV5-8 and TRBJ2-7, with D perhaps TRBD2 (6 bases). Germline V CDR1 and CDR2: SGHTS, YDEGEE. Trimming left V 6 bases short and J 6 bases short, with 16 bases between. This CDR3 contains 13 residues. CDR3 amino acids: CASTQWHGGEQYF. The CDR3 DNA reads TGTGCCAGCACCCAATGGCACGGGGGCGAGCAGTACTTC.

This chain links TRBV29-1 with TRBJ1-2, with D perhaps TRBD1 (6 bases). CDR3 length: 15 residues. Germline V lookup: CDR1 SQVTM, CDR2 ANQGSEA. Trimming took off 0 bases at V and 0 bases at J, with 11 bases between the two ends. Here the CDR3 reads CSVEETGSPNYGYTF. The CDR3 DNA sequence: TGCAGCGTTGAAGAAACAGGGTCCCCTAACTATGGCTACACCTTC. The complete variable domain, with remaining parts taken from reference TRBV29-1 and TRBJ1-2, reads SAVISQKPSRDICQRGTSLTIQCQVDSQVTMMFWYRQQPGQSLTLIATANQGSEATYESGFVIDKFPISRPNLTFSTLTVSNMSPEDSSIYLCSVEETGSPNYGYTFGSGTRLTVV.

The chain employs TRBV5-4 and TRBJ2-3; D unclear. The CDR3 contains 13 residues. Deletions cut 4 bases from V and 2 bases from J, with 8 bases between. CDR1 is SGHNT and CDR2 is YYREEE in the germline V gene (reference sequence). The DNA of the CDR3 is TGTGCCAGCAGCGGGCGAAACACAGATACGCAGTATTTT. Translation: CASSGRNTDTQYF.

Regarding this clone: The identical CDR3 is also encoded by other nucleotide sequences in the sample. The CDR3 spells CASSSSSYEQYF. The DNA of the CDR3 is TGTGCCAGCAGTTCCTCCTCCTACGAGCAGTACTTC. The chain is built from TRBV27 and TRBJ2-7; D gene unclear. This CDR3 is built from 12 residues. V was shortened by 4 bases and J by 0 bases, with 4 bases between the two germline ends. Germline CDR1 is MNHEY and CDR2 is SMNVEV (reference sequence).

The J gene is TRBJ2-1, the V gene TRBV15; 7 bases are a match to TRBD2. V lost 2 bases and J lost 6; bases outside the gene matches: 10. The CDR3 is 16 amino acids. The V gene's germline CDR1 is LNHNV and CDR2 YYDKDF (reference sequence). The CDR3 nucleotides read TGTGCCACCAGCAGAACTACCGCGGGAGCATCCAATGAGCAGTTCTTC. It is translated as CATSRTTAGASNEQFF.